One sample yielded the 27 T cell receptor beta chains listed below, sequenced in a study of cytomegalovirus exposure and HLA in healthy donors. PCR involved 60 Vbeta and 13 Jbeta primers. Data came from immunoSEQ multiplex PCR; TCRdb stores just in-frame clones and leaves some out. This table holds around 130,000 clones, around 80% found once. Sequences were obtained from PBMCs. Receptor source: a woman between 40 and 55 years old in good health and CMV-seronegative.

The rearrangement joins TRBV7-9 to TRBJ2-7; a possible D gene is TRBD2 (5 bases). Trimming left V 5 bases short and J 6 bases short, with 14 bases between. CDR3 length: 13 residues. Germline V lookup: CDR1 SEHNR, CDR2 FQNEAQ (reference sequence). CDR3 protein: CASSQGAAGEQYF. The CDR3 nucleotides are TGTGCCAGCAGCCAAGGAGCTGCGGGCGAGCAGTACTTC.

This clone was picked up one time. CDR3 sequence: CASSGQTGGNNSPLHF. The CDR3 region has the DNA TGTGCCAGCAGTGGACAGACAGGGGGAAATAATTCACCCCTCCACTTT. The V and J genes are TRBV6-1 and TRBJ1-6; 9 bases map to TRBD1. V lost 4 bases and J lost 5; bases outside the gene matches: 6. CDR3 length equals 16 residues. CDR1 and CDR2 (germline): MNHNS, SASEGT.

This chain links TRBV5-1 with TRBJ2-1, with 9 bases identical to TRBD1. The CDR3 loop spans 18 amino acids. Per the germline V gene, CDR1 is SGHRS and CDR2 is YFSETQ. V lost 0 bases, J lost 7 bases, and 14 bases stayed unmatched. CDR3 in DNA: TGCGCCAGCAGCTTGGTTACGCTCGGGACAGGGCCTCTGAATGAGCAGTTCTTC. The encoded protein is CASSLVTLGTGPLNEQFF. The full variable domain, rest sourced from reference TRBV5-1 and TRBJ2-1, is KAGVTQTPRYLIKTRGQQVTLSCSPISGHRSVSWYQQTPGQGLQFLFEYFSETQRNKGNFPGRFSGRQFSNSRSEMNVSTLELGDSALYLCASSLVTLGTGPLNEQFFGPGTRLTVL.

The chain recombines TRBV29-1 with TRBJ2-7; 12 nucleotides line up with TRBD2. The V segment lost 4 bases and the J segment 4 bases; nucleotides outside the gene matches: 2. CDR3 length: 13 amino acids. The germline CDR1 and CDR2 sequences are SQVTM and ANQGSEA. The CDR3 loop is CSVGLAGGYEQYF. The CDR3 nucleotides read TGCAGCGTTGGGCTAGCGGGAGGGTACGAGCAGTACTTC.

The CDR3 DNA reads TGTGCCAGCAGTTACACAGGACAACTTGGCGAGCAGTACTTC. It codes for CASSYTGQLGEQYF. The J gene is TRBJ2-7, the V gene TRBV6-5; D may be TRBD1 (5 bases). Germline CDR1 reads MNHEY; CDR2 reads SVGAGI. Between the trimmed V and J ends, which lost 2 bases and 6 bases, there was a span of 14 bases. The CDR3 has 14 amino acids.

The DNA of the CDR3 is TGCGCCAGCAGTTTGACCGAGGGGAACACCGGGGAGCTGTTTTTT. Amino acids: CASSLTEGNTGELFF. The chain joins TRBV5-1 to TRBJ2-2; maybe TRBD2 (5 bases). Germline V gene data show CDR1 as SGHRS and CDR2 as YFSETQ. This CDR3 contains 15 residues. The germline V and J ends were trimmed by 5 bases and 1 base, with 12 bases remaining between them.

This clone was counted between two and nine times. The DNA of the CDR3 is TGTGCCAGCAGTGTCTTACAGATGAACACTGAAGCTTTCTTT. This encodes CASSVLQMNTEAFF. This chain links TRBV2 with TRBJ1-1; D is undetermined. This CDR3 has 14 amino acids. Germline values: CDR1 SNHLY, CDR2 FYNNEI. Trimming left V 4 bases short and J 0 bases short, with 9 bases between.

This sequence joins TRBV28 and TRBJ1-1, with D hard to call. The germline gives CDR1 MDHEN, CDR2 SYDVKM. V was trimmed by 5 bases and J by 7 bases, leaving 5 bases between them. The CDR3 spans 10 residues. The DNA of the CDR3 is TGTGCCAGCAGTGCGGGTGAAGCTTTCTTT. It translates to CASSAGEAFF.

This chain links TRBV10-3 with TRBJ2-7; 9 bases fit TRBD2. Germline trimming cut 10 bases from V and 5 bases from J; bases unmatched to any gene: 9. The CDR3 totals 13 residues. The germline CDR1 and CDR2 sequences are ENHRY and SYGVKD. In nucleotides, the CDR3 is TGTGCCAGTTCCATAGCGGGAGAGCACGAGCAGTACTTC. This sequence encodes CASSIAGEHEQYF.

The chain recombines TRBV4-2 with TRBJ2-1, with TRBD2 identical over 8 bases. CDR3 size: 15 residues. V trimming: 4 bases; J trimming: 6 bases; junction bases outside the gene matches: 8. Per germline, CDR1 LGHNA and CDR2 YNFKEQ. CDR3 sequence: CASSPGLEVFNEQFF. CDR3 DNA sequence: TGTGCCAGCAGCCCGGGACTAGAGGTCTTCAATGAGCAGTTCTTC.

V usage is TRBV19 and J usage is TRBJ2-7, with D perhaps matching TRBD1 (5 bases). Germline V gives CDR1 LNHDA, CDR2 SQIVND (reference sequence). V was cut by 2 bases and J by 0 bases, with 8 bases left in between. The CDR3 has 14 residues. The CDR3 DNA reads TGTGCCAGTAGTATATATCAGGGCTCCTACGAGCAGTACTTC. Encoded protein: CASSIYQGSYEQYF.

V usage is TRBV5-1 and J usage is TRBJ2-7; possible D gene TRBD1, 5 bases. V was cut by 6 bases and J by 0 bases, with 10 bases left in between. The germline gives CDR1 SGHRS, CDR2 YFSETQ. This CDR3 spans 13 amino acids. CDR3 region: CASTDGASYEQYF. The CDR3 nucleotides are TGCGCCAGCACGGATGGGGCCTCCTACGAGCAGTACTTC.

The CDR3 DNA reads TGTGCCAGCAGCGTAGTAGCGGGGGGCGACTACGAGCAGTACTTC. Translating it yields CASSVVAGGDYEQYF. The chain combines TRBV9 with TRBJ2-5; 10 positions match TRBD2. The DNA end is more similar to TRBJ2-7, so the J call may be wrong. This CDR3 is 15 amino acids long. In germline, CDR1 is SGDLS, CDR2 YYNGEE.

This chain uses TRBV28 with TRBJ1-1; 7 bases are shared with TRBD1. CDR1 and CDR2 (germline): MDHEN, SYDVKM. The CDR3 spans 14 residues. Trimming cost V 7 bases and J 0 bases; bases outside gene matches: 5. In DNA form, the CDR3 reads TGTGCCAGCACCCCAGGGGGACTGAACACTGAAGCTTTCTTT. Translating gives CASTPGGLNTEAFF.

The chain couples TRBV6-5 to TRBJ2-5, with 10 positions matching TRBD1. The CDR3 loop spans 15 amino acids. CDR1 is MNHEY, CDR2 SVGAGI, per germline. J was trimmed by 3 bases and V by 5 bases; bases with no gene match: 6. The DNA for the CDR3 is TGTGCCAGCAGTAGCTACGGGACAGGGGAAGAGACCCAGTACTTC. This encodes CASSSYGTGEETQYF.

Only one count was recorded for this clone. CDR3 region: CAIRGTGGSIGELFF. The DNA for the CDR3 is TGTGCCATCAGGGGGACAGGGGGAAGTATCGGGGAGCTGTTTTTT. This chain uses TRBV10-3 with TRBJ2-2; TRBD1 matches 11 bases. Germline V lookup: CDR1 ENHRY, CDR2 SYGVKD. With 6 bases clipped from V and 7 bases from J, the junction kept 7 bases outside the gene matches. The CDR3 has 15 amino acids.

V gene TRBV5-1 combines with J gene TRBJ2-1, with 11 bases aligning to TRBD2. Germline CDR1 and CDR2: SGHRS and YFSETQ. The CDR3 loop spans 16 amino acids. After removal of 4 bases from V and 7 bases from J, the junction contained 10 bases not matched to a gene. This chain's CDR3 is CASSLLAGGLKNEQFF. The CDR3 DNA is TGCGCCAGCAGCCTTTTAGCGGGGGGGCTAAAGAATGAGCAGTTCTTC. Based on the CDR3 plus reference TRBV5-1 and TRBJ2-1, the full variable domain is KAGVTQTPRYLIKTRGQQVTLSCSPISGHRSVSWYQQTPGQGLQFLFEYFSETQRNKGNFPGRFSGRQFSNSRSEMNVSTLELGDSALYLCASSLLAGGLKNEQFFGPGTRLTVL.

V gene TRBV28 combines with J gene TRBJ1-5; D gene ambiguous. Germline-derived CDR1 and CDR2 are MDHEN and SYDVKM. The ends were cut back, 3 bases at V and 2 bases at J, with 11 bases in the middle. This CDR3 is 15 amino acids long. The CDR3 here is CASSFGREGNQPQHF. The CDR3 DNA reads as TGTGCCAGCAGTTTCGGGCGGGAAGGCAATCAGCCCCAGCATTTT.

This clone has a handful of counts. Here the CDR3 DNA reads TGTGCCAGCAGTTTACAGGGGGCTTTATACGAGCAGTACTTC. Its translation: CASSLQGALYEQYF. The J gene is TRBJ2-7, the V gene TRBV27, with 8 bases that match TRBD1. CDR3 size: 14 residues. Germline V gives CDR1 MNHEY, CDR2 SMNVEV (reference sequence). Trimming cost V 2 bases and J 4 bases; bases outside gene matches: 4.

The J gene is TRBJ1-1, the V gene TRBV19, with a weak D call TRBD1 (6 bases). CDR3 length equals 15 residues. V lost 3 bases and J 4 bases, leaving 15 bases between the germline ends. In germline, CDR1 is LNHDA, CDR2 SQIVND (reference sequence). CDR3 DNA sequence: TGTGCCAGTAGTATGGGGCGGGGGGGCGTCACTGAAGCTTTCTTT. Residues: CASSMGRGGVTEAFF.

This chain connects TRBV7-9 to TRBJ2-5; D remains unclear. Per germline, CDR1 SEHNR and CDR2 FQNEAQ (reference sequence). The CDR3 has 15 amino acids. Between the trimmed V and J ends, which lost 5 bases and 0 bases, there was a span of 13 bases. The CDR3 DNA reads TGTGCCAGCAGCCCCCCGTCCAGGCACCAAGAGACCCAGTACTTC. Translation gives CASSPPSRHQETQYF.

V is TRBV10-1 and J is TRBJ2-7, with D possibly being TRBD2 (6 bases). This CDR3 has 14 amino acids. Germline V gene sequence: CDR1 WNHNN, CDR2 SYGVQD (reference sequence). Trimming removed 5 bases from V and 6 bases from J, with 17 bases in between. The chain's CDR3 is CASSPGGTLLEQYF. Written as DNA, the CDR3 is TGCGCCAGCAGTCCCGGTGGGACTCTACTCGAGCAGTACTTC.

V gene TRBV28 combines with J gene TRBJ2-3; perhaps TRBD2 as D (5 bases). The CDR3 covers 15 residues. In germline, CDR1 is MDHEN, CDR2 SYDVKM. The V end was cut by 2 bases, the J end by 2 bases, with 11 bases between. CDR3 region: CASSLPLALTDTQYF. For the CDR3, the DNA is TGTGCCAGCAGTTTACCCCTAGCACTCACAGATACGCAGTATTTT. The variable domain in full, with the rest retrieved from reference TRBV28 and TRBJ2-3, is DVKVTQSSRYLVKRTGEKVFLECVQDMDHENMFWYRQDPGLGLRLIYFSYDVKMKEKGDIPEGYSVSREKKERFSLILESASTNQTSMYLCASSLPLALTDTQYFGPGTRLTVL.

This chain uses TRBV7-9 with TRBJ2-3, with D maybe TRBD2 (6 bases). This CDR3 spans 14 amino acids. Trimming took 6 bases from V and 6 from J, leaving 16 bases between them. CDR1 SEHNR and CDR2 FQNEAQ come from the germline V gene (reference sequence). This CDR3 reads CASRPSGPQDTQYF. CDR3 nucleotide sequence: TGTGCCAGCAGACCCAGCGGGCCGCAGGATACGCAGTATTTT.

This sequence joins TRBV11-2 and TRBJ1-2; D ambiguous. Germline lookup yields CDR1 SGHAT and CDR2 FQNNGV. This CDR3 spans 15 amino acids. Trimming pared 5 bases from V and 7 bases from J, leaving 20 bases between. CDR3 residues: CASSPRTAPRGGYTF. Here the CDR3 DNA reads TGTGCCAGCAGCCCGAGAACAGCGCCCCGGGGTGGCTACACCTTC.

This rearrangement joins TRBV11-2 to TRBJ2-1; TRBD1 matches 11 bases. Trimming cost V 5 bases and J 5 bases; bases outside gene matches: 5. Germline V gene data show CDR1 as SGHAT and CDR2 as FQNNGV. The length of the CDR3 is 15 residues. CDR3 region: CASSIGQGAHNEQFF. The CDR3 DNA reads TGTGCCAGCAGCATCGGACAGGGGGCTCACAATGAGCAGTTCTTC.

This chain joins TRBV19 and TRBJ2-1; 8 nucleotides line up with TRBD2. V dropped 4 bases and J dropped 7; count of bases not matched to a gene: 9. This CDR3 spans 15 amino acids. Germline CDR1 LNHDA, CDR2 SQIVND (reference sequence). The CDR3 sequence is CASSTGAGVGNEQFF. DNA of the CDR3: TGTGCCAGTAGTACGGGAGCGGGAGTGGGTAATGAGCAGTTCTTC.